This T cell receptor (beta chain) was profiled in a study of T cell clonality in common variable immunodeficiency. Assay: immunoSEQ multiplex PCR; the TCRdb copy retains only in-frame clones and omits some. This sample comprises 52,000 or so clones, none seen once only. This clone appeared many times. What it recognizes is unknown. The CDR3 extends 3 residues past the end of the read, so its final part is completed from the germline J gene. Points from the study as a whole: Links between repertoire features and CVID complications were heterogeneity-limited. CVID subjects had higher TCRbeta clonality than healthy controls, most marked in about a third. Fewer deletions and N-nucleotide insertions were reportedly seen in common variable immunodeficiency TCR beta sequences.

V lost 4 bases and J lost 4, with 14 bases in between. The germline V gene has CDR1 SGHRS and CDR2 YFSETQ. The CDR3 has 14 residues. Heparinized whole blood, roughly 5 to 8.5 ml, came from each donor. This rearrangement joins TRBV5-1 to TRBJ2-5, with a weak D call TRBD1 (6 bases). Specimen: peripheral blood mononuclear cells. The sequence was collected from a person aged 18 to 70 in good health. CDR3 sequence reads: CASSPATGLETQYF. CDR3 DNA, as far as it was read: TGCGCCAGCAGCCCCGCGACAGGCTTAGAGACC.